Sequencing of this T cell receptor beta chain was carried out in a study of blood T cell repertoires in COVID-19 (dated by TCRdb to 2020 to 2021). General notes on the study: Samples covering the acute and convalescent phases of COVID-19 were provided by collaborators in the United States, Italy and Spain. The prospective study material was composed of cDNA or gDNA derived from T cells, B-cell-depleted T cells, or PBMCs. Subjects who had been exposed to COVID-19, were actively infected with it, or had recovered from it provided the deeply sampled blood TCRbeta repertoires that made up the dataset. The repertoires were released in a freely available public database intended as a resource for research on the immune response to SARS-CoV-2. Samples were obtained from the ongoing ImmuneRACE study (first 160 participants) and from 1,000 to 1,500 subjects provided by 6 global collaborators. The sample metadata nearly always contained a de-identified subject ID, COVID-19 status, age in years and sex. Where available, HLA class I and class II types were obtained from metadata supplied by the sample provider rather than from assay-based typing.

For this clone: What this receptor recognizes is not known. One base away there is no much larger clone; base qualities are not given.

The germline V gene specifies SGHRS as CDR1 and YFSETQ as CDR2. The CDR3 contains 14 residues, cysteine and phenylalanine counted. The entry retains the CDR3 DNA only, 42 bases that are in frame from base 1. V is cut back by 1 base and J by 2 bases, with 3 bases in the junction unmatched. Findings and caveats that apply to the study as a whole: Clinical and demographic metadata were provided uncurated, with the amount varying by source and participant.

Collaborating institutions collected whole blood in K2EDTA tubes following their own protocols. Collaborator samples were shipped for TCRbeta analysis as frozen whole blood, isolated PBMCs, or DNA extracted from either sample type. TCRbeta CDR3 regions were amplified from genomic DNA by means of the immunoSEQ Assay, a bias-controlled multiplex PCR. Processing in the source paper ran as follows. The number of nucleated cells in each sample was estimated from the amplification of reference gene primers within the assay. To quantify the absolute abundance of each unique TCRbeta CDR3 rearrangement, sequence reads were collapsed and filtered. For each sample, productive Simpson clonality was calculated as the square root of Simpson's diversity index over productive rearrangements. Here the immuneACCESS table is served through TCRdb, limited to in-frame sequences with V and J called. Missing clones are a known gap in these copies; in checked studies unresolved V genes cover under half, and the rest lacks a known reason. From that table come the V and J calls and clone size; the DNA was used to work out D and trimming. The sample records 30,000 to 35,000 clones, approximately 85% of which are singletons. Of the sample, about 8.6% is held by the ten largest clones.

The sequence came from a man at least 80 years old with active COVID-19. The sequence is built from TRBV5-1 and TRBJ2-7; TRBD1 fits 7 bases in the junction. Source material: peripheral blood. The DNA is TGCGCCAGCAGCTTGACGGGGACAGCCTACGAGCAGTACTTC. Translated, it reads CASSLTGTAYEQYF.